The 5 T cell receptor beta chains listed next were all sequenced from one sample in a study of T cell repertoires in cytomegalovirus infection. Their specific antigens are unknown. TCRdb analysed the reads with MiXCR anew, one entry per CDR3 protein. The table has about 570,000 distinct CDR3 sequences, roughly 42% seen once. The sample in question was cultured PBMCs, obtained from culture after CMV antigen stimulation. Every receptor here comes from a human donor in good health (CMV status not recorded). Some clones in this sample may be carry-over from other donors' samples.

In this sample, this clonotype turned up a few times. This sequence joins TRBV4-3 and TRBJ1-2; perhaps TRBD1 as D (6 bases). The germline V gene encodes CDR1 LGHNA and CDR2 YSLEER. With 3 bases removed from V and 1 base from J, the gap between germline ends came to 18 bases. The CDR3 covers 17 residues. CDR3 in DNA: TGCGCCAGCAGCCAGCCCCGACAGGAATCAGATAACTATGGCTACACCTTC. It specifies CASSQPRQESDNYGYTF.

The rearrangement uses TRBV20-1 and TRBJ2-5; D assignment may be TRBD1 or TRBD2 (5 bases each). Germline CDR1 DFQATT, CDR2 SNEGSKA (reference sequence). The CDR3 spans 15 residues. The germline V and J ends were trimmed by 3 bases and 5 bases, with 19 bases remaining between them. The CDR3 protein is CSARRRGEIGETQYF. The CDR3 coding sequence is TGCAGTGCTAGGCGAAGAGGGGAAATTGGGGAGACCCAGTACTTC.

This clonotype came up many times. The CDR3: CASSLRLVDTQYF. The CDR3 nucleotides read TGTGCCAGCAGCTTACGACTAGTGGATACGCAGTATTTT. The V gene is TRBV7-2, the J gene TRBJ2-3; D is perhaps TRBD2 (6 bases). This CDR3 has 13 amino acids. The germline V and J ends were trimmed by 2 bases and 6 bases, with 9 bases remaining between them. Germline V gene sequence: CDR1 SGHTA, CDR2 FQGNSA.

The V call is TRBV7-9, the J call TRBJ1-1; 7 bases are a match to TRBD1. Germline V gene data show CDR1 as SEHNR and CDR2 as FQNEAQ (reference sequence). There are 15 residues in the CDR3. V was pared by 5 bases and J by 0 bases, with 6 bases of the junction left unmatched. DNA of the CDR3: TGTGCCAGCAGCCCATGGACAGGCATGAACACTGAAGCTTTCTTT. Protein sequence: CASSPWTGMNTEAFF.

This clonotype is a singleton in its sample. The chain combines TRBV5-4 with TRBJ2-1; weak D call: TRBD2 (6 bases). The CDR3 contains 15 residues. V dropped 4 bases and J dropped 2 bases, with 13 bases sitting between them. The V gene's germline CDR1 is SGHNT and CDR2 YYREEE (reference sequence). CDR3 protein: CASSTGGPTYNEQFF. CDR3 nucleotides: TGTGCCAGCAGCACCGGAGGGCCTACCTACAATGAGCAGTTCTTC.